The entry that follows covers one TCR beta chain sequence. No antigen is known for it. Base qualities are not recorded, but no much larger clone differs from it by a single base. This specimen belongs to a study of cytomegalovirus exposure and HLA in healthy donors (TCRdb year 2017). Context from the whole study: An earlier analysis of roughly 570 of the donors reported approximately 260 Gb of sequence data and 100 million to 120 million unique TCR beta sequences obtained from around 180 million T cells. The study aimed to test whether cataloging public T cell receptors could reveal signatures of past pathogen exposure. The study profiled the T cell repertoires of under 850 subjects by immunosequencing and related them to cytomegalovirus serostatus. All discovery cohort repertoires had been generated on a single sequencing platform. HLA typing covered class I and class II loci at four-digit resolution. On average, 235,054 unique TCR beta nucleotide sequences were sequenced per donor among a few hundred genotyped donors of the cohort, with roughly 19% of those sequences being non-productive. A later analysis re-analyzed previously published TCR beta repertoires from 660 or so donors and added high-resolution HLA genotyping to study TCR occurrence patterns. The genetic ancestry cluster associated with self-reported Caucasian donors included 81% of the approximately 430 genotyped donors. The number of donors typed differed by locus, with roughly 620-630 for A, B, C, DRB1 and DQB1, around 500 for DQA1, about 610 for DPA1, and 472 for DPB1. Donor age, sex, ethnicity and CMV serostatus were compiled alongside the repertoire data. An early release covering more than 500 HLA-typed donors comprised approximately 290 gigabases of sequencing data and tens of millions of unique TCR sequences. An earlier analysis of 587 of the donors applied high-throughput TCR beta sequencing to assess whether each TCR beta V gene segment acted as functional or pseudogenic. High-throughput TCR immunosequencing, statistical association of individual TCRs with disease status, and machine learning were combined to predict cytomegalovirus infection status. The later analysis used no new phenotypic data to find candidate immune exposures, relying instead on TCR beta sequences and their occurrence across donors. Roughly 5 DR-DQ haplotypes were handled as single units for association and clustering, since linkage in the cohort was strong. A separate validation cohort of 100 to 150 different subjects was used in addition to the approximately 700-subject first cohort. A later genetic analysis took genome-wide SNP genotypes for about three fifths of the 666 donors and used that subset as a discovery cohort. The full study reports these points: An earlier analysis of 587 of the donors showed that most TCR beta V segments appeared in productive rearrangements either about 87% or about 30% of the time, which broadly matched IMGT annotations. Because HLA typing was missing for some donors at each locus, association tests included only the typed subset. Presence/absence analyses assumed roughly uniform sequencing depth across donors, an assumption that may not hold. According to a later analysis, parvovirus B19, influenza, CMV and Epstein-Barr virus appeared linked to several top co-occurrence clusters. In vitro tests confirmed that a few of the cytomegalovirus-associated TCR beta chains recognize cytomegalovirus antigens. A cluster of highly shared sequence variants was judged likely to be a technical artifact of the sequencing pipeline. Cytomegalovirus status was reported to be diagnosed by the classifier with high specificity and sensitivity in both the original and validation cohorts. An association between a missense DCLRE1C variant and V-gene and J-gene trimming of TCR beta chains was found in a later genetic analysis and replicated in an independent cohort. Most TCR sequences were observed very rarely across donors, whereas some public TCRs were present in many individuals. Linkage disequilibrium might explain the correlated functional status among segregating V segments, but an unknown experimental factor could not be excluded. CMV serostatus was the only immune exposure information available for the cohort. In a later genetic analysis, fewer N-insertions in productive TCRs were reported among donors in an Asian-associated ancestry cluster than the approximately 710-donor mean. Some IMGT-functional V segments, including TRBV6-2 and TRBV6-3, could not be distinguished by the 87-base-pair reads and were therefore excluded. The authors suggested that the approach could potentially be generalized to other disease states and immunological phenotypes. When HLA alleles, especially DR and DQ, strongly co-occurred, attributing TCR associations to individual alleles was difficult. A further reported finding was that TCR beta sequences accurately predicted the HLA-A and HLA-B alleles for most subjects in the first cohort. Only TCR beta chains were sequenced in this cohort, and the absence of alpha or paired-chain data limited detectable features. A total of around 150 TCR beta chains were listed by the study as associated with cytomegalovirus. A later analysis found that most CMV-associated TCR beta chains appeared HLA-restricted, with HLA associations seemingly driven largely by CMV exposure. The earlier analysis of around 600 of the donors excluded 15 to 20 rarely observed V segments, including chromosome 9 orphons, because counts were too low. Specific HLA alleles were associated with 15,000 to 20,000 TCR beta sequences at a false discovery rate of 0.05 in a later analysis. In a later analysis, the rate of TCR association differed among HLA loci, with DRB1 alleles having the most associated TCRs and HLA-C alleles having the fewest. In a later analysis, HLA-associated TCR beta chains showed more clonal expansion and lower generation probabilities than non-associated chains that were equally common.

Library generation was performed with the immunoSEQ multiplex PCR assay. The multiplex PCR relied on a mix of 60 forward primers for TCR Vbeta segments and 13 reverse primers for TCR Jbeta segments. Amplification of the CDR3 region of rearranged TCR beta genes was performed with a multiplex PCR assay on genomic DNA. On the Illumina HiSeq System, the amplified TCR beta libraries were sequenced as 87-base-pair reads. The source study handled its data this way. In a later analysis, some 80 million unique TCR beta chains were counted across the 690 or so repertoires, and about 9.9 million of these chains were shared by at least two donors. A nearest-neighbor algorithm error-corrected the raw reads and collapsed the reads into unique sequences, merging closely related sequences to remove PCR and sequencing errors. V, D and J gene segments were assigned by aligning CDR3 sequences to IMGT reference sequences. For a sequence to be retained, a match of at least six nucleotides to both a V gene segment and a J gene segment was required. Rearrangements were called productive when the CDR3 lacked stop codons and stayed in frame with V and J; all others were non-productive. CDR3 was defined by IMGT convention, running from the second conserved V-encoded cysteine to the conserved J-encoded phenylalanine. In an earlier analysis of approximately 500 of the donors, sequences lacking an unambiguous match to a single V gene segment were excluded. In an earlier analysis of approximately 500 of the donors, a V segment was called functional when productive rearrangements were above 56.7%, and segregating when the standard deviation between donors exceeded 5%. A statistical classification framework was developed to diagnose cytomegalovirus status using the catalog of TCR beta chain sequences. In a later analysis, V and J genes were assigned by comparing TCR nucleotide sequences against IMGT/GENE-DB human TR gene sequences. In a later analysis, CDR3 sequences and most-parsimonious VDJ recombination scenarios were assigned using the TCRdist pipeline. In a later analysis, each TCR beta chain was defined by its CDR3 amino acid sequence together with its V-gene family, and reads lacking a unique V-gene family were excluded. A later analysis removed 592 highly shared, low-generation-probability nucleotide sequences to deal with suspected cross-contamination and a sequencing artifact. For each public chain, a later analysis derived a clonal expansion index from normalized ranks of inferred template counts within each repertoire. In a later analysis, generation probabilities were computed using a VDJ recombination model fitted to out-of-frame rearrangements, and the results were checked against IGoR. A later analysis scored TCR-TCR, TCR-HLA and TCR-CMV co-occurrence with hypergeometric tests, applying a repertoire-size bias correction to TCR pairs. False discovery rates were estimated in a later analysis by permuting HLA or CMV assignments 20 times. In a later analysis, co-occurring TCRs were grouped using DBSCAN, and TCRdist sequence similarity was added for clustering within HLA-allele-positive subsets. Repertoires with fewer than 30,000 or more than 120,000 public chains were left out of co-occurrence clustering, as were five repertoires with anomalous nucleotide sharing. Here the immuneACCESS table is served through TCRdb, limited to in-frame sequences with V and J called. Missing clones are a known gap in these copies; in checked studies unresolved V genes cover under half, and the rest lacks a known reason. V and J calls and clone size follow that table, whereas D and trimming were derived from the DNA. The sample records over 70,000 clones, approximately 80% of which are singletons. The ten largest clones capture approximately 2% of the sample.

The germline V gene encodes CDR1 SGHVS and CDR2 FQNEAQ. CDR3 length: 15 amino acids, cysteine to phenylalanine. CDR3 DNA only is kept here, 45 bases in frame from base 1. The germline ends are 11 bases apart after V is trimmed by 4 bases and J by 0 bases. The cohort consisted of 670 or so healthy bone marrow donors. At the time of sampling, all cohort members were nominally healthy, though unrecorded immune exposures were likely present. The donor was CMV seronegative and belonged to the group of 350 to 400 seronegative cohort members. Every donor gave a peripheral blood sample, and the peripheral blood mononuclear cells from that sample were used for TCR beta sequencing. The Qiagen DNeasy Blood Extraction Kit was used to extract genomic DNA from the blood cell samples.

The chain is assembled from TRBV7-8 and TRBJ2-3, and TRBD2 may be the D gene, going by 5 matching bases. What was sequenced was PBMCs. This TCR derives from a man between 18 and 29 years old in good health and CMV-seronegative. The DNA reads TGTGCCAGCAGCTCCCCCCGGACTAGCACAGATACGCAGTATTTT. It codes for CASSSPRTSTDTQYF.